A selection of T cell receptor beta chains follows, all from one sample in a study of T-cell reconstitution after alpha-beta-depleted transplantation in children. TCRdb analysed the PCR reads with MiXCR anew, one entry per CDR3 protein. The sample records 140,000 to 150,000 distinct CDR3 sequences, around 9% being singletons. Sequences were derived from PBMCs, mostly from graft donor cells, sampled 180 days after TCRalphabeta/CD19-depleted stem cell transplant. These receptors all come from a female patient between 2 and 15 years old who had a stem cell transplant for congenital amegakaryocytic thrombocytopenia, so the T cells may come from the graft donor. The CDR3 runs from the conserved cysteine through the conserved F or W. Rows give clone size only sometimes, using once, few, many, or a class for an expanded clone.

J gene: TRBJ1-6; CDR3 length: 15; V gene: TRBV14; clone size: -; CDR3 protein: CASSQERGSDSPLHF
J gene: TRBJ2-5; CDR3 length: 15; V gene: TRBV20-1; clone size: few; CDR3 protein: CSARDGTGGDGTQYF
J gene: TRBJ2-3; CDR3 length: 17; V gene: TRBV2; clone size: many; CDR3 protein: CASSEATGLWDTDTQYF
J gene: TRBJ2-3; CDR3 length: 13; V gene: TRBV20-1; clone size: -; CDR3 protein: CSASRASTDTQYF
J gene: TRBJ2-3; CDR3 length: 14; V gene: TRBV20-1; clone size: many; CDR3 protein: CSASDPAGVNTQYF
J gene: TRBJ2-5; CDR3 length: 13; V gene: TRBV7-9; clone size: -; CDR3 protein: CASSLDTQETQYF
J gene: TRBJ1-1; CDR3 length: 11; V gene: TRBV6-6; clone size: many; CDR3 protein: CASRPERRAFF
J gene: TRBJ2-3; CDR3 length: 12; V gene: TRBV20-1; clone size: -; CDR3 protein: CSAIGHTDTQYF
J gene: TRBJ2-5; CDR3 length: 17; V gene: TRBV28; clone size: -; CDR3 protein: CASGPKLIRGVQETQYF
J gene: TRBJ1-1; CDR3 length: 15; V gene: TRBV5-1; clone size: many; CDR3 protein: CASSLAYRRNTEAFF
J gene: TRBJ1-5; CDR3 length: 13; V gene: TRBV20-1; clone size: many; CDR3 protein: CSASAWGPQPQHF
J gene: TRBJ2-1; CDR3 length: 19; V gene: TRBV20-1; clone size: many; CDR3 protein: CSARARDRGWASGSDEQFF
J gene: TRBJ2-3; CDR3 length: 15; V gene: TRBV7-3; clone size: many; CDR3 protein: CASSYTSGRSDTQYF
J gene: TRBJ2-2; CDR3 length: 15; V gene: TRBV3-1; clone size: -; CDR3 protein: CASSPADSYTGELFF
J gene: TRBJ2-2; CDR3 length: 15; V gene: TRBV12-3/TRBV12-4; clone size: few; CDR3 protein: CASRTSGGTTGELFF
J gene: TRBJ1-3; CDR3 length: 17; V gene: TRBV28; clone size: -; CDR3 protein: CASSSPWGHTSGNTIYF